The 16 T cell receptor beta chains in this list originate from one sample, sequenced in a study of cytomegalovirus exposure and HLA in healthy donors. Amplification used 60 Vbeta primers and 13 Jbeta primers. The repertoire was sequenced with immunoSEQ multiplex PCR; TCRdb's copy has only in-frame clones and lacks some. In the table there are around 130,000 clones, around 69% of which are singletons. The specimen sequenced was PBMCs. The receptors were sampled from a woman between 35 and 50 years old in good health and CMV-seropositive.

This chain's CDR3 is CASTSVGQVYNEQFF. The DNA of the CDR3 is TGTGCCAGCACCTCGGTAGGACAGGTCTACAATGAGCAGTTCTTC. This rearrangement joins TRBV6-5 to TRBJ2-1; the match to TRBD1 covers 7 bases. This CDR3 contains 15 residues. With 7 bases clipped from V and 3 bases from J, the junction kept 9 bases outside the gene matches. Germline CDR1 is MNHEY and CDR2 is SVGAGI.

A single count supports this clone. V is TRBV28 and J is TRBJ2-5; a weak D match, TRBD2 (7 bases). The J call may not be correct, given that the DNA end is closer to TRBJ2-7. The CDR3 spans 18 residues. The germline V gene has CDR1 MDHEN and CDR2 SYDVKM. The DNA for the CDR3 is TGTGCCAGCAGTACCGCAGAACAGGGCCTGGGGGGGTCCTACGAGCAGTACTTC. Its translation is CASSTAEQGLGGSYEQYF.

The sample holds one count of this clone. The chain carries TRBV4-2 and TRBJ2-5; 9 bases align to TRBD1. The J call may be in error: the DNA end matches TRBJ2-7 better. The CDR3 length is 17 residues. The germline V gene encodes CDR1 LGHNA and CDR2 YNFKEQ. CDR3 nucleotides: TGTGCCAGCAGCCAAGATCGGCCGGGACAGGGAACCTACGAGCAGTACTTC. As protein: CASSQDRPGQGTYEQYF.

V and J are TRBV6-1 and TRBJ2-3, with TRBD2 matching 7 bases. V shed 5 bases, J shed 0 bases, and the junction held 5 bases outside the gene matches. The CDR3 has 15 amino acids. The germline CDR1 and CDR2 sequences are MNHNS and SASEGT. The CDR3 sequence is CASSQTSSSTDTQYF. CDR3 DNA sequence: TGTGCCAGCAGTCAGACTAGCTCTAGCACAGATACGCAGTATTTT.

The chain recombines TRBV19 with TRBJ2-4; TRBD2 matches at 7 bases. Germline values: CDR1 LNHDA, CDR2 SQIVND (reference sequence). The V gene end was trimmed by 7 bases and the J gene end by 4 bases; junction bases not matched to a gene: 7. The CDR3 loop spans 14 amino acids. In DNA, the CDR3 is TGTGCCAGTAAGGTGGTGGGGGGGAAAAACATTCAGTACTTC. Amino acid sequence: CASKVVGGKNIQYF.

There are a few counts of this clone. The chain uses TRBV27 and TRBJ1-1; D remains ambiguous. The germline CDR1 and CDR2 sequences are MNHEY and SMNVEV (reference sequence). V shed 6 bases and J shed 1 base, with 12 bases lying between them. CDR3 length: 14 amino acids. The CDR3 region is CASSNRQENTEAFF. The CDR3 DNA reads TGTGCCAGCAGCAATAGGCAGGAGAACACTGAAGCTTTCTTT.

V is TRBV30 and J is TRBJ2-1, with TRBD1 identical over 12 bases. The trim removed 1 base at V and 10 bases at J, leaving 14 bases unmatched. The germline gives CDR1 GTSNPN, CDR2 SVGIG (reference sequence). This CDR3 has 17 amino acids. This chain's CDR3 is CAWSAVIPGQGANEQFF. CDR3 bases: TGTGCCTGGAGTGCAGTCATACCGGGACAGGGGGCTAACGAGCAGTTCTTC.

This clone was picked up many times. The V call is TRBV6-5, the J call TRBJ1-5, with D perhaps matching TRBD1 (6 bases). The CDR3 is made up of 13 amino acids. Germline CDR1 MNHEY, CDR2 SVGAGI. V lost 9 bases, J lost 6 bases, and 15 bases lay in between. CDR3 in DNA: TGTGCCAGTAGCCGCGGGGGCGGTCAGCCCCAGCATTTT. Its translation: CASSRGGGQPQHF.

The chain employs TRBV6-5 and TRBJ1-1, with 7 bases that match TRBD1. Unmatched junction bases numbered 4, after V lost 6 bases and J lost 0 bases. CDR3 length equals 14 residues. CDR1 is MNHEY and CDR2 is SVGAGI in the germline V gene. The CDR3 is CASSLGQLNTEAFF. The CDR3 nucleotides read TGTGCCAGCAGCCTGGGACAGCTGAACACTGAAGCTTTCTTT.

A few counts support this clone. The chain combines TRBV6-1 with TRBJ2-5; 7 positions match TRBD1. Germline-derived CDR1 and CDR2 are MNHNS and SASEGT. J lost 1 base, V lost 8 bases, and 1 base had no gene match. The CDR3 runs 12 residues. The CDR3 DNA follows: TGTGCCAGCGGGACAGCCCAAGAGACCCAGTACTTC. Translation gives CASGTAQETQYF.

The V call is TRBV18, the J call TRBJ2-7, with D possibly matching TRBD1 (5 bases). This CDR3 is 13 amino acids long. V was pared by 3 bases and J by 3 bases, with 9 bases between. The V gene's germline CDR1 is KGHSH and CDR2 LQKENI. CDR3 sequence (DNA): TGTGCCAGCTCACCCCGACAGATCTACGAGCAGTACTTC. This encodes CASSPRQIYEQYF.

This clone was observed a handful of times. V usage is TRBV5-6 and J usage is TRBJ2-3, with D tentatively TRBD1 (6 bases). Trimming removed 0 bases from V and 2 bases from J, with 13 bases in between. CDR3 size: 16 residues. CDR1 is SGHDT, CDR2 YYEEEE, per germline. The CDR3 is CASSLDIGQFTDTQYF. Written as DNA, the CDR3 is TGTGCCAGCAGCTTGGACATCGGACAGTTCACAGATACGCAGTATTTT. The entire variable domain, with the rest obtained from reference TRBV5-6 and TRBJ2-3, is as follows: DAGVTQSPTHLIKTRGQQVTLRCSPKSGHDTVSWYQQALGQGPQFIFQYYEEEERQRGNFPDRFSGHQFPNYSSELNVNALLLGDSALYLCASSLDIGQFTDTQYFGPGTRLTVL.

J is TRBJ1-5 and V is TRBV4-1; maybe TRBD1 (5 bases). V lost 0 bases and J lost 2, with 11 bases in between. The CDR3 spans 16 residues. From germline, CDR1 is MGHRA and CDR2 YSYEKL. CDR3 protein: CASSQDPGNGNQPQHF. The CDR3 DNA reads TGCGCCAGCAGCCAAGATCCAGGGAACGGCAATCAGCCCCAGCATTTT.

The chain combines TRBV6-6 with TRBJ1-5; TRBD1 matches at 9 bases. V lost 2 bases and J lost 2; bases outside the gene matches: 1. CDR1 MNHNY and CDR2 SVGAGI come from the germline V gene (reference sequence). This CDR3 region has 15 residues. The DNA for the CDR3 is TGTGCCAGCAGTTACCGGACAGGGGGCAATCAGCCCCAGCATTTT. Translation: CASSYRTGGNQPQHF.

This clone appeared once. The chain couples TRBV19 to TRBJ2-5; 11 bases line up with TRBD2. The germline CDR1 and CDR2 sequences are LNHDA and SQIVND (reference sequence). V shed 9 bases, J shed 0 bases, and the junction held 12 bases outside the gene matches. This CDR3 comprises 17 residues. As DNA, the CDR3 is TGTGCCAGCCAGTATAGCGGGGGGGTGAAGTACCAAGAGACCCAGTACTTC. Protein product: CASQYSGGVKYQETQYF.

With respect to this clone: The germline gene is not matched at one end of the junction; a read error may be the cause. The chain links TRBV7-7 to TRBJ2-1, with D maybe TRBD1 (7 bases). Germline loops: CDR1 SSHAT, CDR2 FNYEAQ (reference sequence). The CDR3 extends over 16 amino acids. The CDR3 is CASSLALTGRTNEQFF. CDR3 sequence (DNA): TGTGCTAGCAGCTTAGCGCTGACAGGGAGGACCAATGAGCAGTTCTTC. The full variable domain, with the rest looked up from reference TRBV7-7 and TRBJ2-1, is GAGVSQSPRYKVTKRGQDVTLRCDPISSHATLYWYQQALGQGPEFLTYFNYEAQPDKSGLPSDRFSAERPEGSISTLTIQRTEQRDSAMYRCASSLALTGRTNEQFFGPGTRLTVL.